A single sample is the source of the 5 T cell receptor beta chains below, sequenced in a study of metastatic and nonmetastatic thyroid tumors. With MiXCR, TCRdb called clones anew from the PCR reads. Altogether about 15,000 clones are present, around 20% being singletons, with the ten largest covering around 12%. Thyroid surgery took place with no prior treatment in any patient. Input material: tumor tissue. The receptors originated from a female donor with papillary thyroid cancer or a benign thyroid nodule (not recorded which). Some clones in this sample may be carry-over from other donors' samples.

The chain is built from TRBV20-1 and TRBJ2-2; 13 bases match TRBD2. Germline V gene sequence: CDR1 DFQATT, CDR2 SNEGSKA (reference sequence). The CDR3 is made up of 19 amino acids. Trimming at V came to 1 base and at J to 5 bases, leaving 13 bases not matched to a gene. The CDR3 nucleotides read TGCAGTGCTAGAGCCAAAGGGGGGACTAGCGGGGTGAGAACCGGGGAGCTGTTTTTT. It encodes CSARAKGGTSGVRTGELFF.

Comment on this clone: Relative to the germline gene, one junction end is altered; a read error may explain this. The CDR3 DNA sequence: TGCAGTGCTAGAACGACAGGCGTGAACACTGAATCTTTCTTT. As protein: CSARTTGVNTESFF. The chain employs TRBV20-1 and TRBJ1-1; TRBD1 is a possible D gene (6 bases). The germline gives CDR1 DFQATT, CDR2 SNEGSKA (reference sequence). The CDR3 loop spans 14 amino acids.

A remark on this clone: At one of its ends the junction is not consistent with the germline gene, which may arise from a read error. The chain joins TRBV28 to TRBJ2-7; D perhaps matches TRBD1 (6 bases). Germline V gives CDR1 MDHEN, CDR2 SYDVKM. The CDR3 is 12 residues long. The CDR3 DNA is TGTGCCGGCAGCCGGACAGCATACGAGCAGTACTTC. This codes for CAGSRTAYEQYF.

This clone was counted at least ten times. The chain employs TRBV20-1 and TRBJ1-1, with D tentatively TRBD1 (5 bases). Per the germline V gene, CDR1 is DFQATT and CDR2 is SNEGSKA (reference sequence). This CDR3 region has 11 residues. Trimming removed 0 bases at V and 10 bases at J, with 9 bases between. The chain's CDR3 is CSAREQGRAFF. CDR3 DNA: TGCAGTGCTAGAGAGCAGGGACGAGCTTTCTTT.

Remarks on this clone: A read error may produce the germline difference seen at one junction end. The gene calls are TRBV28 and TRBJ1-2, with D maybe TRBD1 (6 bases). The CDR3 is 12 residues long. Per the germline V gene, CDR1 is MDHEN and CDR2 is SYDVKM. This chain's CDR3 is CDSRRDIYGYTF. CDR3 bases: TGTGACAGCAGACGGGACATCTATGGCTACACCTTC.